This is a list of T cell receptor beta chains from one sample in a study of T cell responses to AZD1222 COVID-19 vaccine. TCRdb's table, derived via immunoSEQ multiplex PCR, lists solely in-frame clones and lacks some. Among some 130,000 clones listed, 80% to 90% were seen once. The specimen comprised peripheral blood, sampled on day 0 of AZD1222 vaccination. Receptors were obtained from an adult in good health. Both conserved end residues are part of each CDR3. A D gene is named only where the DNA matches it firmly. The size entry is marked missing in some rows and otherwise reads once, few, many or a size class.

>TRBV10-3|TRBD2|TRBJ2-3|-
CAISGDLSGGVTPSTDTQYF
TGTGCCATCAGTGGGGACCTTAGCGGGGGGGTTACACCTAGCACAGATACGCAGTATTTT
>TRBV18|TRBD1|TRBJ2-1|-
CASSSGTADEQFF
TGTGCCAGCTCATCCGGGACAGCGGATGAGCAGTTCTTC
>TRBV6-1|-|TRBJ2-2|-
CASSELRGHLTGELFF
TGTGCCAGCAGTGAACTTCGGGGGCATCTCACCGGGGAGCTGTTTTTT
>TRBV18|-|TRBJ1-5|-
CASSRSSDQPQHF
TGTGCCAGCTCTCGCAGCTCTGATCAGCCCCAGCATTTT
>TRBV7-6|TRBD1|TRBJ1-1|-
CASSLGQVNTEAFF
TGTGCCAGCAGCCTCGGACAGGTTAACACTGAAGCTTTCTTT
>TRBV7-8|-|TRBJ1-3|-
CASSHSARPIIAGNTIYF
TGTGCCAGCAGCCATTCGGCCCGGCCAATAATCGCTGGAAACACCATATATTTT
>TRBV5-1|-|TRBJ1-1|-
CASSLEWGWTEAFF
TGCGCCAGCAGCTTGGAATGGGGATGGACTGAAGCTTTCTTT
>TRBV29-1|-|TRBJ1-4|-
CSVDRGEGDEKLFF
TGCAGCGTTGATCGCGGGGAAGGAGATGAAAAACTGTTTTTT
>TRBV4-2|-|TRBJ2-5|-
CASSQDWAGQETQYF
TGTGCCAGCAGCCAAGACTGGGCGGGCCAAGAGACCCAGTACTTC
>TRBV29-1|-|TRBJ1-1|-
CSVSSLEAFF
TGCAGCGTCTCGAGCTTAGAGGCTTTCTTT
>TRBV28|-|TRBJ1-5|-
CASRWSNQPQHF
TGTGCCAGCCGGTGGAGCAATCAGCCCCAGCATTTT
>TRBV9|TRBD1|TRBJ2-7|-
CASSADRGFYEQYF
TGTGCCAGCAGCGCGGACAGGGGGTTCTACGAGCAGTACTTC
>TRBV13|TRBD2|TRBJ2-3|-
CASSLGAGGYTDTQYF
TGTGCCAGCAGCTTAGGGGCGGGGGGGTACACAGATACGCAGTATTTT
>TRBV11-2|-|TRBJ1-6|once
CASSPGDSPLHF
TGTGCCAGCAGCCCCGGGGATTCACCCCTCCACTTT
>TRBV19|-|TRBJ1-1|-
CASIRQPNTEAFF
TGTGCCAGTATTCGGCAGCCAAACACTGAAGCTTTCTTT
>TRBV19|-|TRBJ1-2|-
CASSITARNYGYTF
TGTGCCAGTAGTATCACAGCTCGAAACTATGGCTACACCTTC
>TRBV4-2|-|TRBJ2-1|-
CASSQGGLGELNNEQFF
TGTGCCAGCAGCCAAGGAGGCTTAGGCGAACTGAACAATGAGCAGTTCTTC
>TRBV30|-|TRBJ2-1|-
CAWSVLGEQFF
TGTGCCTGGAGTGTACTCGGTGAGCAGTTCTTC
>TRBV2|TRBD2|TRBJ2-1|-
CASSDISGGFDNEQFF
TGTGCCAGCAGCGACATTAGCGGGGGGTTCGACAATGAGCAGTTCTTC
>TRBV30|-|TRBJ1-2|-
CAWSVIGPPPPGYTF
TGTGCCTGGAGTGTAATAGGGCCACCGCCGCCTGGCTACACCTTC
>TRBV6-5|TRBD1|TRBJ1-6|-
CASSYRDSYNSPLHF
TGTGCCAGCAGTTACCGGGACAGCTATAATTCACCCCTCCACTTT